This record concerns one TCR beta chain sequence. The data stem from a study of CD4 and CD8 cells across lung adenocarcinoma regions. The patients had localized lung adenocarcinoma, a non-small cell subtype. The germline V gene encodes CDR1 MNHNS and CDR2 SASEGT. Trimming took off 2 bases at V and 3 bases at J, with 19 bases between the two ends. This CDR3 spans 17 amino acids. TCRdb re-analysed the PCR reads in MiXCR, keeping a single row per CDR3 protein. The data hold over 10,000 distinct CDR3 sequences, with approximately 50% observed a single time. The sample taken for sequencing was CD8+ T cells from the center of a lung tumor. The chain is built from TRBV6-1 and TRBJ1-1; D may be TRBD1 (6 bases). This TCR was sampled from a female donor with lung adenocarcinoma. The CD4 and CD8 labels of this study may be unreliable. The CDR3 nucleotides are TGTGCCAGCAGTGAAAGGGCGGGGGGGGGCGCGGACACTGAAGCTTTCTTT. Translated: CASSERAGGGADTEAFF.